This T cell receptor (beta chain) originates from a study of blood T cells in healthy people across ages. Study background: Capture by template switching was about one barcoded beta molecule per two T cells. Broader study findings: Higher diversity, along with more naive CD4+ cells, distinguished long-lived donors from aged donors.

This clonotype was detected only a few times. The target antigen is unknown. For the second PCR, which ran for roughly 6 to 12 cycles, a sample-barcoded 5' primer and a J-beta primer mix were used. Tags on each cDNA molecule came from a template-switch adaptor with 12 random nucleotides. MiXCR, applied by TCRdb to the 5' RACE reads, yields one record per CDR3 protein. The repertoire consists of fewer than 650,000 distinct CDR3 sequences, with about 29% occurring once and the leading ten covering approximately 3.7%. V was clipped by 0 bases and J by 2 bases, with 8 bases between them. The CDR3 contains 15 residues. Germline V gene lookup returns CDR1 SGHRS and CDR2 YFSETQ. This sample also belongs to another study, concerning T cells of mothers and their children.

The receptor's source is a boy younger than 10 in good health. The sequencing sample was made of blood. The chain recombines TRBV5-1 with TRBJ1-4, with D possibly being TRBD1 (6 bases). The DNA of the CDR3 is TGCGCCAGCAGCTTGGGGGACATTACTAATGAAAAACTGTTTTTT. Its translation is CASSLGDITNEKLFF.